These 24 T cell receptor beta chains originate from one sample sequenced in a study of Graves' ophthalmopathy and Graves' hyperthyroidism. The sequenced template was RNA, covering the TCR beta CDR3 region. The authors performed first-round RT-PCR with HTBI primers and then a second-round multiplex PCR. TCRdb reanalysed the multiplex PCR reads using MiXCR and keeps one entry per CDR3 protein. The table has about 210,000 distinct CDR3 sequences, 25% to 35% seen once; the top ten hold approximately 9.1%. Sample: peripheral blood. The receptor source for this set is a man in his forties or fifties with Graves' ophthalmopathy.

This clonotype came up a few times. CDR3 residues: CSVVTPMTSGSSYEQYF. The CDR3 region has the DNA TGCAGCGTTGTTACGCCAATGACTAGCGGGAGCTCCTACGAGCAGTACTTC. This chain uses TRBV29-1 with TRBJ2-7, with 12 bases identical to TRBD2. The V gene's germline CDR1 is SQVTM and CDR2 ANQGSEA. V lost 4 bases and J lost 0; bases outside the gene matches: 10. This CDR3 region has 17 residues.

This clonotype has a count of ten or more. The chain couples TRBV20-1 to TRBJ2-7; 8 positions match TRBD2. In germline, CDR1 is DFQATT, CDR2 SNEGSKA (reference sequence). The CDR3 spans 14 residues. J was trimmed by 2 bases and V by 6 bases; bases with no gene match: 9. The CDR3 spells CSAATGTSAYEQYF. The CDR3 nucleotides are TGCAGTGCCGCCACCGGGACTAGTGCCTACGAGCAGTACTTC.

This clonotype showed up many times. This rearrangement joins TRBV12-3 or TRBV12-4 to TRBJ1-1; a weak D match, TRBD1 (6 bases). CDR3 size: 12 residues. Trimming cost V 5 bases and J 6 bases, with 10 bases left between them. DNA for the CDR3: TGTGCCAGCAGTCAGGGGACCCCTGAAGCTTTCTTT. Amino acids: CASSQGTPEAFF.

This clonotype was seen many times. The chain uses TRBV6-2 or TRBV6-3 and TRBJ2-7; D gene unclear. The germline V gene has CDR1 MNHEY and CDR2 SVGEGT. This CDR3 is 12 amino acids long. V was trimmed by 2 bases and J by 3 bases, leaving 5 bases between them. The CDR3 nucleotides read TGTGCCAGCAGTTACGCGGTCTACGAGCAGTACTTC. Amino acids: CASSYAVYEQYF.

Ten or more counts support this clonotype. The chain has TRBV7-3 and TRBJ2-5; 8 bases are a match to TRBD1. The germline CDR1 and CDR2 sequences are SGHTA and FQGTGA. The CDR3 is 15 residues long. V was pared by 3 bases and J by 5 bases, with 8 bases of the junction left unmatched. The DNA of the CDR3 is TGTGCCAGCAGCTTGACCAGGGGGCCAAGGGAGACCCAGTACTTC. Its translation: CASSLTRGPRETQYF.

There are many counts of this clonotype. The chain employs TRBV12-3 or TRBV12-4 and TRBJ1-2, with 8 bases identical to TRBD1. The CDR3 totals 16 residues. The V segment lost 1 base and the J segment 4 bases; nucleotides outside the gene matches: 8. The CDR3 loop reads CASSLGGQVGTYGYTF. The CDR3 DNA is TGTGCCAGCAGTTTAGGGGGACAGGTGGGGACCTATGGCTACACCTTC.

In this sample, this clonotype turned up many times. This chain connects TRBV6-2 or TRBV6-3 to TRBJ1-5; D not resolved. V lost 5 bases to trimming and J lost 0 bases, with 5 bases between them. Germline V gene sequence: CDR1 MNHEY, CDR2 SVGEGT. The CDR3 loop spans 13 amino acids. The CDR3 bases are TGTGCCAGCAGTGATTATAGCAATCAGCCCCAGCATTTT. As protein: CASSDYSNQPQHF.

This clonotype was observed many times. The chain joins TRBV6-1 to TRBJ2-3; 7 bases match TRBD1. Germline V gene data show CDR1 as MNHNS and CDR2 as SASEGT. V lost 2 bases and J lost 2; bases outside the gene matches: 4. The CDR3 is made up of 15 amino acids. The CDR3 bases are TGTGCCAGCAGTGAACAAGACAGGGACACAGATACGCAGTATTTT. Encoded protein: CASSEQDRDTDTQYF.

Points on this clonotype: The junction shows a germline mismatch at one end, possibly a read error. The chain has TRBV6-2 or TRBV6-3 and TRBJ2-7; TRBD2 agrees at 7 bases. The CDR3 runs to 15 residues. The germline CDR1 and CDR2 sequences are MNHEY and SVGEGT. The CDR3 nucleotides read TGTGCCAGCAGATACTCCGGGGGGAGGACCTACGAGCAGTACTTC. This gives the protein CASRYSGGRTYEQYF.

The chain links TRBV27 to TRBJ2-6; D is perhaps TRBD1 (5 bases). Looked up from germline, CDR1 is MNHEY and CDR2 is SMNVEV (reference sequence). V was cut by 5 bases and J by 0 bases, with 14 bases left in between. The CDR3 covers 17 residues. CDR3 coding DNA: TGTGCCAGCAGTACATCGACAGCTTACTCTGGGGCCAACGTCCTGACTTTC. The encoded protein is CASSTSTAYSGANVLTF.

At least ten counts were recorded for this clonotype. V is TRBV19 and J is TRBJ2-7; TRBD1 is a possible D gene (5 bases). The CDR3 consists of 14 residues. Germline CDR1 and CDR2: LNHDA and SQIVND (reference sequence). Trimming removed 3 bases at V and 2 bases at J, with 11 bases between. CDR3 sequence reads: CASSIAGHTYEQYF. CDR3 in DNA: TGTGCCAGTAGTATTGCAGGACATACCTACGAGCAGTACTTC.

This clonotype was recorded many times. This sequence joins TRBV12-3 or TRBV12-4 and TRBJ1-1; D is unresolved. CDR3 length: 16 amino acids. Trimming took off 2 bases at V and 0 bases at J, with 13 bases between the two ends. The CDR3 DNA reads TGTGCCAGCAGTTTATTCATTTCAGACGTGAACACTGAAGCTTTCTTT. Residues: CASSLFISDVNTEAFF.

The chain employs TRBV20-1 and TRBJ2-4, with D perhaps matching TRBD2 (5 bases). The CDR3 spans 13 residues. V lost 4 bases, J lost 0 bases, and 7 bases lay in between. The germline V gene encodes CDR1 DFQATT and CDR2 SNEGSKA (reference sequence). This CDR3 is CSANGEAKNIQYF. The CDR3 DNA follows: TGCAGTGCTAACGGGGAAGCCAAAAACATTCAGTACTTC.

This clonotype was seen ten or more times. V gene TRBV7-8 combines with J gene TRBJ2-7, with 7 bases that match TRBD1. Trimming removed 1 base from V and 2 bases from J; junction bases left unmatched: 8. The CDR3 length is 16 residues. CDR1 is SGHVS, CDR2 FQNEAQ, per germline. CDR3 in amino acids: CASSLERTGATYEQYF. The CDR3 DNA sequence: TGTGCCAGCAGCTTAGAAAGAACAGGGGCCACCTACGAGCAGTACTTC.

V and J are TRBV6-2 or TRBV6-3 and TRBJ2-7; no reliable D call. The CDR3 consists of 14 residues. Trimming pared 5 bases from V and 3 bases from J, leaving 14 bases between. Germline V gives CDR1 MNHEY, CDR2 SVGEGT. The CDR3: CASSLPDGNYEQYF. The CDR3 DNA reads as TGTGCCAGCAGTCTACCGGACGGTAACTACGAGCAGTACTTC.

This clonotype was counted many times. The rearrangement uses TRBV27 and TRBJ2-7; TRBD1 matches at 7 bases. Germline values: CDR1 MNHEY, CDR2 SMNVEV (reference sequence). Trimming cost V 4 bases and J 4 bases; bases outside gene matches: 7. The CDR3 is 14 amino acids. CDR3 DNA: TGTGCCAGCAGTTCCCCGAAGACAGGGTACGAGCAGTACTTC. Protein: CASSSPKTGYEQYF.

At least ten counts were recorded for this clonotype. V and J are TRBV5-1 and TRBJ2-5, with D perhaps being TRBD1 or TRBD2 (5 bases each). Trimming pared 3 bases from V and 0 bases from J, leaving 15 bases between. The CDR3 is 16 amino acids. Germline V gene lookup returns CDR1 SGHRS and CDR2 YFSETQ. The CDR3 bases are TGCGCCAGCAGCTCTGGGGACGGCAGGTACCAAGAGACCCAGTACTTC. It encodes CASSSGDGRYQETQYF.

This clonotype was counted at least ten times. The V call is TRBV28, the J call TRBJ2-7; D may correspond to TRBD1 or TRBD2 (5 bases each). Per the germline V gene, CDR1 is MDHEN and CDR2 is SYDVKM. Between the trimmed V and J ends, which lost 7 bases and 5 bases, there was a span of 12 bases. The CDR3 spans 12 residues. As DNA, the CDR3 is TGTGCCAGCACCTCCTGGGGGAACGAGCAGTACTTC. This codes for CASTSWGNEQYF.

In this sample, this clonotype turned up a few times. The genes are TRBV6-1 and TRBJ1-1; D might be TRBD1 (6 bases). Trimming shortened V by 6 bases and J by 4 bases, and 12 bases separated the two germline ends. The CDR3 has 13 amino acids. Germline lookup yields CDR1 MNHNS and CDR2 SASEGT. The CDR3 nucleotides read TGTGCCAGCAGATCACAGGGAGCCACTGAAGCTTTCTTT. Its protein product is CASRSQGATEAFF.

This clonotype was seen ten or more times. V is TRBV11-1 and J is TRBJ1-1; the match to TRBD1 covers 7 bases. The CDR3 totals 14 residues. J was trimmed by 5 bases and V by 5 bases; bases with no gene match: 8. Germline loops: CDR1 SGHAT, CDR2 FQDESV (reference sequence). The chain's CDR3 is CASSPTGSSTEAFF. CDR3 in DNA: TGTGCCAGCAGCCCGACAGGGAGTTCGACTGAAGCTTTCTTT.

This clonotype was picked up many times. This sequence joins TRBV28 and TRBJ2-7; no definite D call. This CDR3 is 11 amino acids long. V lost 7 bases to trimming and J lost 3 bases, with 7 bases between them. Germline V lookup: CDR1 MDHEN, CDR2 SYDVKM. CDR3 sequence (DNA): TGTGCCAGCACGACCCTCTACGAGCAGTACTTC. It encodes CASTTLYEQYF. The full variable domain, completed using reference TRBV28 and TRBJ2-7, is DVKVTQSSRYLVKRTGEKVFLECVQDMDHENMFWYRQDPGLGLRLIYFSYDVKMKEKGDIPEGYSVSREKKERFSLILESASTNQTSMYLCASTTLYEQYFGPGTRLTVT.

In this sample, this clonotype turned up many times. The chain employs TRBV3-1 and TRBJ2-5; 12 nucleotides align to TRBD2. From germline, CDR1 is LGHDT and CDR2 YNNKEL (reference sequence). The CDR3 is 17 amino acids. The junction had 11 bases not matched to a gene; V was cut back by 4 bases and J by 5 bases. CDR3 loop: CASSLGRTSGISETQYF. Here the CDR3 DNA reads TGTGCCAGCAGCCTCGGAAGGACTAGCGGGATCTCGGAGACCCAGTACTTC.

This clonotype showed up many times. This chain links TRBV28 with TRBJ1-1; D unclear. Germline CDR1 is MDHEN and CDR2 is SYDVKM. Trimming cost V 7 bases and J 6 bases, with 21 bases left between them. This CDR3 has 15 residues. The CDR3, as DNA: TGTGCCAGCATACCCTATTGGGGTACTAAGCCTGAAGCTTTCTTT. Translating gives CASIPYWGTKPEAFF.

This chain links TRBV6-5 with TRBJ1-2; D unresolved. The germline CDR1 and CDR2 sequences are MNHEY and SVGAGI. V was cut by 0 bases and J by 5 bases, with 13 bases left in between. CDR3 length: 15 residues. CDR3 in amino acids: CASSYSVGRGYGYTF. CDR3 nucleotides: TGTGCCAGCAGTTACTCGGTAGGCAGAGGATATGGCTACACCTTC.